The 8 T cell receptor beta chains reported below all come from one sample, sequenced in a study of technical replicates of blood from four donors. Only in-frame clones appear in the TCRdb table, and some are missing; sequencing was by immunoSEQ multiplex PCR. The sample lists 45,000 to 60,000 clones, roughly 91% occurring once. The sequencing input was PBMCs. The source is a human donor in good health. Some clones in this sample may be carry-over from other donors' samples.

This clone was seen once. The chain couples TRBV9 to TRBJ2-1, with D perhaps matching TRBD2 (6 bases). V lost 0 bases and J 9 bases, leaving 13 bases between the germline ends. The CDR3 loop spans 14 amino acids. Germline CDR1 is SGDLS and CDR2 is YYNGEE. The DNA of the CDR3 is TGTGCCAGCAGCGTAGCGGGGGACTTCGGTGAGCAGTTCTTC. Its protein product is CASSVAGDFGEQFF.

This chain connects TRBV10-3 to TRBJ2-2; 10 positions agree with TRBD2. The CDR3 runs 15 residues. After removal of 5 bases from V and 3 bases from J, the junction contained 3 bases not matched to a gene. Germline loops: CDR1 ENHRY, CDR2 SYGVKD. In DNA form, the CDR3 reads TGTGCCATCAGTTCAGCGGGAGGGGACACCGGGGAGCTGTTTTTT. Translated, it gives CAISSAGGDTGELFF.

This chain links TRBV9 with TRBJ1-5, with a possible D match to TRBD1 (6 bases). The CDR3 covers 14 residues. Trimming took 4 bases from V and 4 from J, leaving 12 bases between them. Germline loops: CDR1 SGDLS, CDR2 YYNGEE. CDR3 nucleotides: TGTGCCAGCAGCTTGGGACACACTAATCAGCCCCAGCATTTT. Encoded protein: CASSLGHTNQPQHF.

The CDR3 nucleotides read TGTGCCAGCAGCATAGTAGCGACTACGGTCGGGGAGCTGTTTTTT. It specifies CASSIVATTVGELFF. The chain joins TRBV11-2 to TRBJ2-2; tentative D call: TRBD2 (5 bases). Trimming took off 5 bases at V and 7 bases at J, with 17 bases between the two ends. The CDR3 runs to 15 residues. The germline V gene has CDR1 SGHAT and CDR2 FQNNGV.

The chain joins TRBV10-3 to TRBJ2-1, with TRBD2 matching over 12 bases. Germline V gene sequence: CDR1 ENHRY, CDR2 SYGVKD. Losses at the gene ends were 2 bases for V and 5 bases for J; bases not matched to a gene: 1. The CDR3 loop spans 15 amino acids. CDR3 coding DNA: TGTGCCATCAGTGAGACTAGCGGGGGGAACAATGAGCAGTTCTTC. Protein product: CAISETSGGNNEQFF.

The chain couples TRBV4-3 to TRBJ2-1, with TRBD2 identical over 14 bases. After removal of 2 bases from V and 6 bases from J, the junction contained 3 bases not matched to a gene. Germline V gene lookup returns CDR1 LGHNA and CDR2 YSLEER. CDR3 length equals 16 residues. The CDR3 region is CASSQSGLAGVNEQFF. In DNA form, the CDR3 reads TGCGCCAGCAGCCAATCGGGACTAGCGGGAGTCAATGAGCAGTTCTTC.

The rearrangement uses TRBV5-1 and TRBJ2-3; 10 nucleotides agree with TRBD1. V lost 5 bases and J lost 3; bases outside the gene matches: 6. Looked up from germline, CDR1 is SGHRS and CDR2 is YFSETQ. The CDR3 spans 15 residues. CDR3 nucleotides: TGCGCCAGCAGGCGACAGGGGGCAGGAACAGATACGCAGTATTTT. Protein: CASRRQGAGTDTQYF. Combining the CDR3 with reference TRBV5-1 and TRBJ2-3 gives the whole variable domain KAGVTQTPRYLIKTRGQQVTLSCSPISGHRSVSWYQQTPGQGLQFLFEYFSETQRNKGNFPGRFSGRQFSNSRSEMNVSTLELGDSALYLCASRRQGAGTDTQYFGPGTRLTVL.

The chain employs TRBV5-1 and TRBJ2-1, with no clear D. This CDR3 spans 15 amino acids. The V and J ends lost 4 bases and 0 bases respectively, with 11 bases between them. Germline lookup yields CDR1 SGHRS and CDR2 YFSETQ. The CDR3 reads CASSADSSSYNEQFF. The CDR3 nucleotides are TGCGCCAGCAGCGCTGACTCGAGCTCCTACAATGAGCAGTTCTTC.